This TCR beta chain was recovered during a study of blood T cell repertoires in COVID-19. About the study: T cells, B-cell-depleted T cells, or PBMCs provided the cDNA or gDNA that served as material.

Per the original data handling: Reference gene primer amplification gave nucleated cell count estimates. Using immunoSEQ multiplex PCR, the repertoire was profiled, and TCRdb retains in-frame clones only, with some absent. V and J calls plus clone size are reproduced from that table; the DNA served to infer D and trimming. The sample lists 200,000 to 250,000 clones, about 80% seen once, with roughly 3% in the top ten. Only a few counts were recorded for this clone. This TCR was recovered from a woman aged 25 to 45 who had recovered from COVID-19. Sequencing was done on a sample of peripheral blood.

The CDR3 DNA is TGTGCCAGCAGCTCGACACGAAACTATGGCTACACCTTC. It yields the protein CASSSTRNYGYTF. This chain joins TRBV9 and TRBJ1-2; D is unresolved. Per germline, CDR1 SGDLS and CDR2 YYNGEE. CDR3 length: 13 amino acids. V was pared by 4 bases and J by 2 bases, with 9 bases between.